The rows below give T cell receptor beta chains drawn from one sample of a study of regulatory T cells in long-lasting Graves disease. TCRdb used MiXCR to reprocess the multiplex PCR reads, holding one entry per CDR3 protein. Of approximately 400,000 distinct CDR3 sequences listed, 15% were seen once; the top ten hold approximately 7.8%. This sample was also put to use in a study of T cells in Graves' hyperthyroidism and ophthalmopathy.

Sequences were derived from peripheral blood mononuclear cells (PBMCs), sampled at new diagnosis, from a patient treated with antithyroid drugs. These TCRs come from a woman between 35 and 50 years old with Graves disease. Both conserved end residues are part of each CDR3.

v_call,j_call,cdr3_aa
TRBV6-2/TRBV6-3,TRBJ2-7,CASSLTAGGGEQYF
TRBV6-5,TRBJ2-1,CASSYVQRDGNEQFF
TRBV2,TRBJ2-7,CASRFTRKLAYEQYF
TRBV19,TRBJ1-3,CASSPTALSGNTIYF
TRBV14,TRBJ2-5,CASSPGHVLETQYF
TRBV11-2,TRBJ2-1,CASSLVAGKVEQFF
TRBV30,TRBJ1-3,CGADYSGNTIYF
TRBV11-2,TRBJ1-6,CASSSMGWDNSPLHF
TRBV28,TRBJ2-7,CASSLLSGREPYEQYF
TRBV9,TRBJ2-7,CASSGGQSYEQYF
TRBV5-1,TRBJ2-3,CASRDSGQITDTQYF
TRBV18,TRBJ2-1,CASSPAVGSYNEQFF
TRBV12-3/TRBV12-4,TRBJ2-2,CASQGTGSGELFF
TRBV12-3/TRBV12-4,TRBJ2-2,CASSLGPGTDGELFF
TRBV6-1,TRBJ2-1,CASSDGTPNEQFF
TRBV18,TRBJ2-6,CASLIDGAGANVLTF
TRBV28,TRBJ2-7,CASSFMGGRGVEQYF
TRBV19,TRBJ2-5,CASSIDPAGQQETQYF
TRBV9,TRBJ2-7,CASSQDSISGEQYF
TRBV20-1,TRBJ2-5,CSATPQRVPRETQYF
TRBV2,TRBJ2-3,CASSDIPGLAGRQYF
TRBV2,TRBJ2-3,CASSWITDTQYF
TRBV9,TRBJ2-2,CASSVVGTNTGELFF
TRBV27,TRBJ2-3,CASSSADRGTQYF
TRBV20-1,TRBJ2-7,CSARANPLGTSGRSTYEQYF
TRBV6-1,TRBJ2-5,CASSELAGEQETQYF
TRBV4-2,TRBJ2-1,CASSQGPGGVNEQFF
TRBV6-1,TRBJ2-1,CASGTGGGEQFF
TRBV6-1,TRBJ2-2,CASLSGSRGGELFF
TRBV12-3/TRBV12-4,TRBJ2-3,CASSLGTDTQYF
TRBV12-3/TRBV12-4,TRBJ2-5,CASSPIGETQYF
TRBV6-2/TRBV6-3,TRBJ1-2,CASSRNMDGYTF
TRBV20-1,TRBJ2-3,CSARGGQLLVTDTQYF
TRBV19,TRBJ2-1,CASSIPSGRLFF
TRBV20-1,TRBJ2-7,CSASPGGVSYEQYF
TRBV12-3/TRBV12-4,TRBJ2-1,CASSSLQRHNEQFF
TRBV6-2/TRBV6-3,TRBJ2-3,CASSELISSTDTQYF
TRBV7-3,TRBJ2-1,CASSLRGRAFDNEQFF
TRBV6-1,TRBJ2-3,CASIPGQGVDTQYF
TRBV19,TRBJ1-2,CASSTNDRYGYTF